This T cell receptor (beta chain) was sequenced during a study of blood T cell repertoires in COVID-19. Study-level information: Collection of acute and convalescent COVID-19 samples took place in the United States, Italy and Spain.

How the authors handled the data: How many nucleated cells were present was estimated from reference gene primer amplification. Sequencing used immunoSEQ multiplex PCR; TCRdb keeps in-frame clones, though not all of them. V and J calls and clone size come straight from that table; D and trimming were deduced from the DNA. The data hold fewer than 250,000 clones, with 82% observed a single time. Seattle's enrolled individuals joined amid active infection and were then monitored longitudinally. With 11 bases clipped from V and 4 bases from J, the junction kept 4 bases outside the gene matches. This CDR3 region has 12 residues. CDR1 ENHRY and CDR2 SYGVKD come from the germline V gene.

Input material: peripheral blood. This clonotype originated in a woman aged 60-75 years with COVID-19, enrolled during active disease. The chain employs TRBV10-3 and TRBJ2-7; 11 bases fit TRBD2. CDR3 in DNA: TGTGCCTCCTCTAGCGGGGGGTACGAGCAGTACGTC. This encodes CASSSGGYEQYV.